Reported below is one TCR beta chain. No cognate antigen has been identified for it. No clone much larger than this one lies a single base away; base qualities are absent. The germline V gene supplies CDR1 MNHEY and CDR2 SVGAGI. The V end loses 8 bases and the J end loses 4 bases, and a stretch of 22 bases separates them. The CDR3, cysteine through phenylalanine, is 16 amino acids long. The read is trimmed to its CDR3 DNA, 48 bases read in frame from base 1. The instrument given in TCRdb is Illumina HiSeq 1500. TCRdb took the public reads, trimmed them with fastp at Q25, ran MiXCR for clone calling and kept in-frame beta chains. Each CDR3 protein gets just one entry, which takes the most common genes and DNA from the rows behind it. The sample table lists approximately 600,000 distinct CDR3 sequences, about 40% of them with a count of one. The top ten clones comprise about half of the sample. These data originate in a study of T cell repertoires in cytomegalovirus infection (dated by TCRdb to the late 2010s). Regarding the complete study: Alongside well-studied HLA-B-restricted epitopes, the peptide stimulations were aimed at recently identified HLA-C-restricted CMV epitopes, whose presentation resists viral immunomodulation. Donor HLA type was relevant to the analysis, as public TCR beta signatures indicated carriage of CMV infection together with the matching HLA type. The paper's findings and limits, for the study overall: In both this cohort and an independent cohort of several hundred donors, the cumulative frequency of public TCR beta family members distinguished carriers of CMV infection plus the relevant HLA type. The ex vivo response was dominated by HLA-C-restricted CMV-specific TCR beta clonotypes, which also provided the single most frequent clonotype in two of eight donors.

Sample treatment or condition, as interpreted from the label and publication: in vitro stimulation with specific CMV peptide epitopes to enrich CMV-specific T cells. The V gene is TRBV6-5 and the J gene is TRBJ2-3; 6 matching bases give a weak D call of TRBD2. The source was cultured PBMCs, collected from culture after CMV antigen stimulation. This sequence originates from a human donor in good health (CMV status not recorded). Some clones in this sample may be carry-over from other donors' samples. The nucleotides are TGTGCCAGCCGCCTTCTTGGGGGAGGTCTAGCAGATACGCAGTATTTT. Translated, it gives CASRLLGGGLADTQYF.